A single sample gave rise to the 8 T cell receptor beta chains below, sequenced in a study of Graves' ophthalmopathy and Graves' hyperthyroidism. Amplified material comprised TCR beta CDR3 regions derived from RNA transcripts. In the first round, RT-PCR was carried out with HTBI primers, and a multiplex PCR formed the second round. TCRdb called the multiplex PCR reads again in MiXCR, with one record for every CDR3 protein. The table includes about 740,000 distinct CDR3 sequences, about 44% detected once. The sequenced material came from peripheral blood. The origin of the receptors is an adult man with Graves' ophthalmopathy.

This clonotype came up a few times. V and J are TRBV20-1 and TRBJ1-1; D is unresolved. This CDR3 has 12 residues. V lost 3 bases to trimming and J lost 7 bases, with 12 bases between them. Germline CDR1 is DFQATT and CDR2 is SNEGSKA (reference sequence). The CDR3 reads CSARSAADEAFF. CDR3 bases: TGCAGTGCTAGGTCCGCGGCGGATGAAGCTTTCTTT.

Concerning this clonotype: A read error is possible here, since a much larger clone lies one base away. V usage is TRBV15 and J usage is TRBJ2-7; 8 bases are shared with TRBD2. The germline V gene encodes CDR1 LNHNV and CDR2 YYDKDF (reference sequence). This CDR3 comprises 13 residues. V trimming: 9 bases; J trimming: 1 base; junction bases outside the gene matches: 5. CDR3: CATKGLVSYEQYF. DNA for the CDR3: TGTGCCACGAAGGGACTAGTTTCCTACGAGCAGTACTTC.

This clonotype was seen a few times. The CDR3 DNA reads TGCGCCAGCAGCACAAACAGGGGGAACACTGAAGCTTTCTTT. It yields the protein CASSTNRGNTEAFF. V is TRBV5-1 and J is TRBJ1-1; TRBD1 aligns across 7 bases. V was pared by 4 bases and J by 1 base, with 4 bases of the junction left unmatched. The CDR3 loop spans 14 amino acids. CDR1 SGHRS and CDR2 YFSETQ come from the germline V gene. Full variable domain (remainder filled in from reference TRBV5-1 and TRBJ1-1): KAGVTQTPRYLIKTRGQQVTLSCSPISGHRSVSWYQQTPGQGLQFLFEYFSETQRNKGNFPGRFSGRQFSNSRSEMNVSTLELGDSALYLCASSTNRGNTEAFFGQGTRLTVV.

In its sample, this clonotype was seen a few times. The CDR3 bases are TGTGCCAGCAGTCTCTACAGGACAGGGGGCTCCTATAATTCACCCCTCCACTTT. Protein: CASSLYRTGGSYNSPLHF. The V and J genes are TRBV12-3 or TRBV12-4 and TRBJ1-6, with TRBD1 matching over 10 bases. J was trimmed by 0 bases and V by 5 bases; bases with no gene match: 7. The CDR3 sequence is 18 residues long.

About this clonotype itself: A read error may account for a junction end that differs from germline. The V call is TRBV5-4, the J call TRBJ1-6, with 8 bases identical to TRBD1. Germline values: CDR1 SGHNT, CDR2 YYREEE (reference sequence). The CDR3 has 16 residues. In nucleotides, the CDR3 is TGTGCCAGCAGCGTCGTTGGGACAGGATATAATTCGCCCCTCCACTTT. Encoded protein: CASSVVGTGYNSPLHF.

This clonotype was observed a few times. This rearrangement joins TRBV6-6 to TRBJ2-5, with a weak D call TRBD2 (5 bases). This CDR3 comprises 16 residues. The V and J ends lost 6 bases and 4 bases respectively, with 21 bases between them. Per germline, CDR1 MNHNY and CDR2 SVGAGI (reference sequence). The CDR3, as DNA: TGTGCCAGCAGCTCGTGGGAGACCAACGCTCGAGAGACCCAGTACTTC. Its translation: CASSSWETNARETQYF.

The CDR3 DNA reads as TGTGCCAGCAGCTTAAGACAGGGCAGTAATGAAAAACTGTTTTTT. This codes for CASSLRQGSNEKLFF. This chain joins TRBV7-9 and TRBJ1-4; 7 bases agree with TRBD1. The trim removed 2 bases at V and 4 bases at J, leaving 4 bases unmatched. CDR1 and CDR2 (germline): SEHNR, FQNEAQ (reference sequence). The CDR3 consists of 15 residues.

About this clonotype: This may be a read error: a much more frequent sequence differs by one nucleotide. The chain carries TRBV10-3 and TRBJ1-6; possibly TRBD1 for D (6 bases). In germline, CDR1 is ENHRY, CDR2 SYGVKD. V lost 2 bases and J lost 7, with 18 bases in between. This CDR3 has 17 residues. The CDR3 sequence: CAISEQRGGSGNSPLHF. The CDR3, as DNA: TGTGCCATCAGTGAGCAGAGGGGGGGGAGCGGAAATTCACCCCTCCACTTT.